This T cell receptor beta chain originates from a study of PD-1 blockade in classical Hodgkin lymphoma (dated by TCRdb to about 2020). In the study overall: The study used TCR beta sequencing and CyTOF to define a peripheral blood immune signature of response to PD-1 blockade in classical Hodgkin lymphoma.

Genomic DNA was extracted with the Qiagen DNeasy kit from unsorted PBMCs and from negatively selected CD4+ and CD8+ fractions. TCR beta CDR3 regions were amplified by immunoSEQ multiplex PCR using primers annealing to V and J segments. Amplification bias was minimized using a synthetic immune receptor repertoire, and residual bias was removed computationally after sequencing. In the paper's pipeline: Repertoire diversity was quantified as the Shannon entropy index using custom Python scripts. Unsorted, CD4+ and CD8+ repertoires were examined separately, except in combined analyses, for which CD4+ and CD8+ sequences were merged in silico. TCRdb retrieved this table from immuneACCESS and kept in-frame rearrangements only. Not all clones are present; in checked studies, unresolved V genes account for under half, and no reason is known for the remainder. That table gives V, J and clone size, and the DNA gave D and trimming. Counted in this sample were nearly 5,500 clones; about 90% of them appeared once. The ten largest make up around a fifth of the sample.

General conclusions and limits of the study: The study was limited to a single clinical trial cohort, and causes of repertoire differences, possibly disease activity or prior therapy, remained undefined. Baseline TCR diversity was reported as lower in newly diagnosed patients than in healthy donors, and lower still in relapsed/refractory patients.

This sample's time point label indicates: newly diagnosed, previously untreated cHL patient sample. Using a Miltenyi CD8+ T cell isolation kit, CD8+ T cells were purified from thawed PBMCs through magnetic negative selection. PBMCs from patients with newly diagnosed, previously untreated classical Hodgkin lymphoma were sequenced as a comparison group for the relapsed/refractory trial patients. After peripheral blood was drawn into 8 mL Vacutainer Cell Preparation Tubes, PBMCs were isolated by centrifugation and then cryopreserved. Purified CD4+ and CD8+ fractions were prepared only for cases with an additional available PBMC sample. Magnetically labelled cells were removed on LS columns in a quadroMACS separator, and the flow-through was collected as the purified fraction. The CDR3 holds 14 amino acids from the cysteine to the phenylalanine. Kept here is only the CDR3 DNA, which spans 42 bases and is read in frame from base 1. Trimming takes 5 bases off V and 8 bases off J; junction bases not matched to a gene: 3. CDR1 and CDR2, looked up from the germline V gene (reference sequence), are SEHNR and FQNEAQ.

About this clone itself: The specificity of this receptor is unknown. Base-call qualities are not available, and no considerably larger clone is one nucleotide away.

The chain is made from TRBV7-9 and TRBJ2-1, and TRBD2 aligns with 13 junction nucleotides. This receptor was obtained from a human donor with classical Hodgkin lymphoma. Sequencing was carried out using CD8+ T cells from blood. The DNA sequence reads TGTGCCAGCAGCCGACTAGCGGGAGGTCATGAGCAGTTCTTC. It specifies CASSRLAGGHEQFF.